This TCR beta chain is from a study of monozygotic twins with inflammatory bowel disease. Points from the study as a whole: Lower TCRbeta diversity (inverse Simpson) was seen in IBD patients than in healthy co-twins.

Notes on this clonotype: Its antigen is as yet unknown.

Every sample had its cDNA made across eight separate reactions. Researchers used template switching to add UMIs featuring a 6-nucleotide sample barcode. TCRdb re-called the 5' RACE reads and shows each CDR3 protein once, DNA omitted. Found here are 330,000 or so distinct CDR3 sequences; the top ten clones hold over 2%. The CDR3 contains 11 residues. Whole-blood total RNA was extracted without T cell sorting. The receptor's source is a human donor with ulcerative colitis or Crohn's disease, or a healthy co-twin of an affected twin (not recorded which). The chain employs TRBV12-3 or TRBV12-4 and TRBJ1-1; without DNA, the TCRdb call of TRBD1 cannot be checked. Source material: blood. The CDR3 sequence is CASSTGPGAFF.